Below are 24 T cell receptor beta chains sequenced from a single sample in a study of blood T cell repertoires in COVID-19. TCRdb keeps only in-frame clones here, not all; method: immunoSEQ multiplex PCR. The sample carries around 260,000 clones, 75% to 95% recorded once. The sample comprised PBMCs or T cells enriched from blood (not recorded which). These receptor sequences come from a woman in her thirties who had recovered from COVID-19.

In nucleotides, the CDR3 is TGTGCCAGCAGTCCATCTCCGTTCGGGAAGGGGGCCTCTGAAGCTTTCTTT. This gives the protein CASSPSPFGKGASEAFF. V usage is TRBV28 and J usage is TRBJ1-1, with 7 positions matching TRBD1. The junction had 18 bases not matched to a gene; V was cut back by 5 bases and J by 6 bases. The germline gives CDR1 MDHEN, CDR2 SYDVKM. CDR3 length: 17 amino acids.

The rearrangement joins TRBV19 to TRBJ2-1; the D gene is possibly TRBD1 (7 bases). This CDR3 spans 17 amino acids. Germline CDR1 is LNHDA and CDR2 is SQIVND (reference sequence). The V end lost 4 bases, the J end lost 5 bases, and 21 bases lay between the germline ends. CDR3 region: CASSKPPRRGQHNEQFF. The CDR3 nucleotides are TGTGCCAGTAGTAAGCCCCCTCGGAGGGGGCAACACAATGAGCAGTTCTTC.

V usage is TRBV5-1 and J usage is TRBJ2-1; TRBD2 matches at 7 bases. The CDR3 is 17 residues long. Trimming took 4 bases from V and 0 from J; bases not matched to a gene: 10. In germline, CDR1 is SGHRS, CDR2 YFSETQ. CDR3 bases: TGCGCCAGCAGCACCCTGCGGGGGACGGTCTCCTACAATGAGCAGTTCTTC. Translation gives CASSTLRGTVSYNEQFF.

This clone showed up just once. This rearrangement joins TRBV7-8 to TRBJ1-6; 7 bases are shared with TRBD1. Per the germline V gene, CDR1 is SGHVS and CDR2 is FQNEAQ. Germline trimming cut 4 bases from V and 5 bases from J; bases unmatched to any gene: 5. The CDR3 is 15 amino acids. The CDR3 DNA sequence: TGTGCCAGCAGCTCCCAGGGGGTCCATAATTCACCCCTCCACTTT. Amino acid sequence: CASSSQGVHNSPLHF.

The chain is built from TRBV6-5 and TRBJ2-5; 9 positions agree with TRBD1. The germline CDR1 and CDR2 sequences are MNHEY and SVGAGI. CDR3 length: 15 amino acids. The V gene end was trimmed by 1 base and the J gene end by 3 bases; junction bases not matched to a gene: 3. DNA of the CDR3: TGTGCCAGCAGTTACTGGGGGACAGGGAAAGAGACCCAGTACTTC. Amino acid sequence: CASSYWGTGKETQYF.

This chain joins TRBV7-9 and TRBJ2-1; D gene uncertain. V was cut by 5 bases and J by 5 bases, with 13 bases left in between. The CDR3 runs to 14 residues. The germline CDR1 and CDR2 sequences are SEHNR and FQNEAQ (reference sequence). This chain's CDR3 is CASSRRVEDNEQFF. The DNA of the CDR3 is TGTGCCAGCAGCCGGCGAGTTGAGGACAATGAGCAGTTCTTC. The full variable domain, completed using reference TRBV7-9 and TRBJ2-1, is DTGVSQNPRHKITKRGQNVTFRCDPISEHNRLYWYRQTLGQGPEFLTYFQNEAQLEKSRLLSDRFSAERPKGSFSTLEIQRTEQGDSAMYLCASSRRVEDNEQFFGPGTRLTVL.

The rearrangement links TRBV5-4 to TRBJ2-1, with TRBD1 matching over 8 bases. CDR3 length equals 14 residues. Germline assignment: CDR1 SGHNT and CDR2 YYREEE (reference sequence). The CDR3 loop is CAATGGSSYNEQFF. The CDR3 nucleotides are TGTGCAGCAACAGGGGGGAGCTCCTACAATGAGCAGTTCTTC.

The chain is built from TRBV28 and TRBJ2-7, with 9 bases matching TRBD1. The CDR3 totals 15 residues. Trimming took 3 bases from V and 7 from J; bases not matched to a gene: 10. The germline CDR1 and CDR2 sequences are MDHEN and SYDVKM. The CDR3 DNA reads TGTGCCAGCAGTTTGCCGGGACAGGGATCGAGGGAGCAGTACTTC. This sequence encodes CASSLPGQGSREQYF.

This chain joins TRBV12-3 or TRBV12-4 and TRBJ2-7; the match to TRBD1 covers 9 bases. V dropped 6 bases and J dropped 5; count of bases not matched to a gene: 5. The CDR3 extends over 13 amino acids. CDR3 nucleotides: TGTGCCAGCAGGAGGGACAGGGTGGACGAGCAGTACTTC. Translated, it gives CASRRDRVDEQYF.

The CDR3 DNA follows: TGTGCCAGCAAGGAATCGGGCAGGGGCACAGATACGCAGTATTTT. It yields the protein CASKESGRGTDTQYF. J is TRBJ2-3 and V is TRBV28; perhaps TRBD1 as D (5 bases). Trimming took off 7 bases at V and 1 base at J, with 15 bases between the two ends. The germline V gene has CDR1 MDHEN and CDR2 SYDVKM. The CDR3 sequence is 15 residues long.

The chain joins TRBV27 to TRBJ1-2; TRBD1 might be the D (5 bases). The CDR3 covers 12 residues. The V gene's germline CDR1 is MNHEY and CDR2 SMNVEV (reference sequence). Trimming stripped 6 bases from V and 7 bases from J, with 12 bases between. The CDR3 sequence is CASRTGGGGYTF. The CDR3 DNA is TGTGCCAGCAGGACGGGCGGGGGTGGCTACACCTTC.

This clone appeared a single time. The genes are TRBV11-2 and TRBJ1-1; the match to TRBD1 covers 8 bases. From germline, CDR1 is SGHAT and CDR2 FQNNGV. J was trimmed by 3 bases and V by 6 bases; bases with no gene match: 6. The CDR3 length is 14 residues. CDR3 region: CASRPRQGHTEAFF. CDR3 nucleotide sequence: TGTGCCAGCAGACCCCGACAGGGGCACACTGAAGCTTTCTTT.

V gene TRBV6-5 combines with J gene TRBJ1-1, with D possibly matching TRBD1 (6 bases). The CDR3 runs to 15 residues. Trimming removed 5 bases from V and 0 bases from J, with 13 bases in between. Germline loops: CDR1 MNHEY, CDR2 SVGAGI. The CDR3 DNA is TGTGCCAGCAGTAAGACAGGAGACATGAACACTGAAGCTTTCTTT. It translates to CASSKTGDMNTEAFF.

This clone was observed a single time. The chain is built from TRBV10-1 and TRBJ2-7; a possible D gene is TRBD2 (5 bases). The germline CDR1 and CDR2 sequences are WNHNN and SYGVQD (reference sequence). The CDR3 is made up of 13 amino acids. V lost 10 bases, J lost 3 bases, and 16 bases lay in between. The CDR3 coding sequence is TGCGCCACCGGACTGTATAGGGACTACGAGCAGTACTTC. Its protein product is CATGLYRDYEQYF.

The rearrangement uses TRBV10-3 and TRBJ1-4, with D possibly matching TRBD1 (6 bases). V lost 0 bases and J lost 8, with 13 bases in between. Germline V CDR1 and CDR2: ENHRY, SYGVKD. There are 15 residues in the CDR3. The DNA of the CDR3 is TGTGCCATCAGTGAGTCTGGGGGGGCTCTAGAAAAACTGTTTTTT. Residues: CAISESGGALEKLFF.

This clone was picked up one time. CDR3: CASSVQGDEKLFF. DNA for the CDR3: TGCGCCAGCAGCGTGCAAGGGGATGAAAAACTGTTTTTT. This chain joins TRBV5-1 and TRBJ1-4; possible D gene TRBD1, 5 bases. Germline assignment: CDR1 SGHRS and CDR2 YFSETQ. The CDR3 has 13 residues. V lost 4 bases to trimming and J lost 6 bases, with 10 bases between them.

V gene TRBV10-3 combines with J gene TRBJ2-2; TRBD1 agrees at 9 bases. This CDR3 contains 19 residues. Germline V gene lookup returns CDR1 ENHRY and CDR2 SYGVKD. V lost 4 bases and J lost 0; bases outside the gene matches: 12. The DNA for the CDR3 is TGTGCCATCAGTGGACCCTCGGGACAGGGACGGGCGAACACCGGGGAGCTGTTTTTT. Translated, it gives CAISGPSGQGRANTGELFF.

This clone was detected once. Here the CDR3 reads CASSHPSRGGNEKLFF. The CDR3 DNA reads TGCGCCAGCAGCCATCCATCCCGCGGCGGGAATGAAAAACTGTTTTTT. The chain carries TRBV4-1 and TRBJ1-4, with D unclear. Trimming shortened V by 3 bases and J by 5 bases, and 16 bases separated the two germline ends. The CDR3 totals 16 residues. From germline, CDR1 is MGHRA and CDR2 YSYEKL.

The chain links TRBV5-6 to TRBJ1-5; D is ambiguous. V lost 4 bases and J 5 bases, leaving 13 bases between the germline ends. The CDR3 runs to 14 residues. Germline V gene sequence: CDR1 SGHDT, CDR2 YYEEEE. The CDR3 region has the DNA TGTGCCAGCAGCACCACCTCAGAGGATCAGCCCCAGCATTTT. As protein: CASSTTSEDQPQHF.

Only one count was recorded for this clone. The V and J genes are TRBV3-1 (or the pseudogene TRBV3-2) and TRBJ2-7; 8 bases are a match to TRBD2. The length of the CDR3 is 14 residues. Looked up from germline, CDR1 is LGHDT and CDR2 is YNNKEL (reference sequence). V trimming: 6 bases; J trimming: 2 bases; junction bases outside the gene matches: 6. CDR3 sequence reads: CASSDSGITYEQYF. The DNA of the CDR3 is TGTGCCAGCAGTGATAGCGGGATCACCTACGAGCAGTACTTC.

The V call is TRBV2, the J call TRBJ2-5, with TRBD1 identical over 9 bases. V shed 8 bases and J 1 base; nucleotides not matched to a gene: 5. The CDR3 sequence is 14 residues long. CDR1 is SNHLY, CDR2 FYNNEI, per germline. The CDR3 here is CASLHRGPQETQYF. In DNA, the CDR3 is TGTGCCAGCCTCCACAGGGGGCCCCAAGAGACCCAGTACTTC.

The chain links TRBV29-1 to TRBJ2-3; 7 nucleotides line up with TRBD1. The CDR3 is 14 residues long. The trim removed 3 bases at V and 3 bases at J, leaving 6 bases unmatched. Germline V gene sequence: CDR1 SQVTM, CDR2 ANQGSEA. This chain's CDR3 is CSVDARGSTDTQYF. DNA of the CDR3: TGCAGCGTTGATGCCAGGGGGTCGACAGATACGCAGTATTTT.

J is TRBJ2-1 and V is TRBV27; the match to TRBD2 covers 8 bases. Trimming removed 5 bases from V and 4 bases from J; junction bases left unmatched: 7. Germline-derived CDR1 and CDR2 are MNHEY and SMNVEV (reference sequence). The CDR3 is 15 residues long. The CDR3 DNA follows: TGTGCCAGCAGTCCAACTAGCGGAATTTACAATGAGCAGTTCTTC. Protein product: CASSPTSGIYNEQFF.

This chain connects TRBV28 to TRBJ1-5; D call uncertain. Germline V gene data show CDR1 as MDHEN and CDR2 as SYDVKM. There are 14 residues in the CDR3. V shed 6 bases and J shed 1 base, with 10 bases lying between them. For the CDR3, the DNA is TGTGCCAGCAGGGCAGACAACAGCAATCAGCCCCAGCATTTT. Residues: CASRADNSNQPQHF.